Shown below are 5 T cell receptor beta chains from a single sample sequenced in a study of T-cell reconstitution after alpha-beta-depleted transplantation in children. A TCRbeta library incorporating unique molecular identifiers was prepared. Each CDR3 protein is one row after TCRdb ran MiXCR on the PCR reads. Of around 600,000 distinct CDR3 sequences in the sample, more than 20% were seen once. The material was PBMCs, mostly from graft donor cells, obtained 360 days after TCRalphabeta/CD19-depleted stem cell transplant. These receptors were obtained from a boy under three years old who had a stem cell transplant for acute myeloid leukemia, so the T cells may come from the graft donor.

This clonotype has a single count. The CDR3 sequence: CASSSAGTSYNEQFF. As DNA, the CDR3 is TGTGCCAGCAGTTCTGCAGGTACCTCCTACAATGAGCAGTTCTTC. The V and J genes are TRBV6-5 and TRBJ2-1, with unresolved D. Trimming took off 4 bases at V and 0 bases at J, with 10 bases between the two ends. CDR1 and CDR2 from the germline V gene are MNHEY and SVGAGI. The CDR3 runs 15 residues.

The sample holds many counts of this clonotype. V usage is TRBV4-3 and J usage is TRBJ2-1; D gene unclear. V lost 11 bases to trimming and J lost 4 bases, with 0 bases between them. The length of the CDR3 is 8 residues. Germline V lookup: CDR1 LGHNA, CDR2 YSLEER. CDR3 in amino acids: CAYNEQFF. CDR3 DNA: TGCGCCTACAATGAGCAGTTCTTC.

The gene calls are TRBV18 and TRBJ1-2, with a weak D call TRBD1 (6 bases). Germline-derived CDR1 and CDR2 are KGHSH and LQKENI. The ends were cut back, 4 bases at V and 2 bases at J, with 11 bases in the middle. CDR3 length: 14 residues. The CDR3 sequence: CASSRQELNYGYTF. The DNA for the CDR3 is TGTGCCAGCTCACGACAGGAGCTGAACTATGGCTACACCTTC.

This rearrangement joins TRBV10-3 to TRBJ2-7; D might be TRBD1 (6 bases). Germline CDR1 reads ENHRY; CDR2 reads SYGVKD. V lost 7 bases and J 2 bases, leaving 12 bases between the germline ends. The CDR3 sequence is 13 residues long. CDR3: CAITAAGAYEQYF. Here the CDR3 DNA reads TGTGCCATCACAGCGGCAGGGGCCTACGAGCAGTACTTC.

This clonotype was detected ten times or more. The chain links TRBV12-3 or TRBV12-4 to TRBJ1-5, with D possibly being TRBD1 (5 bases). The CDR3 length is 16 residues. V was shortened by 2 bases and J by 1 base, with 12 bases between the two germline ends. The CDR3 coding sequence is TGTGCCAGCAGTTTAAGTGGGGGAGGAAGCAATCAGCCCCAGCATTTT. Protein sequence: CASSLSGGGSNQPQHF.